Described below is a single T cell receptor beta chain sequence and its context. Its specificity is not known. This table comes from immunoSEQ multiplex PCR, and its TCRdb copy is limited to in-frame clones, with some not included. The sample contains around 21,000 clones, around four fifths of which appear only once. This sample is drawn from a study of PD-1 blockade in classical Hodgkin lymphoma. General study points: Newly diagnosed patients were reported to exhibit reduced baseline TCR diversity relative to healthy donors.

CDR1 is SGHDN and CDR2 is FVKESK in the germline V gene. The CDR3 extends over 15 amino acids. Deletions cut 6 bases from V and 4 bases from J, with 18 bases between. Stated time point: cycle 4 day 1 (C4D1), after five to seven weeks of nivolumab. Each patient's relapse followed autologous stem cell transplantation, and brentuximab vedotin exposure varied. Researchers pulled CD8+ T cells out of thawed PBMCs using magnetic negative selection. The TCR originated in a human donor with classical Hodgkin lymphoma. The sample here was CD8+ T cells from blood, taken before the fourth cycle of nivolumab. The chain couples TRBV14 to TRBJ1-1; TRBD1 is a possible D gene (5 bases). The DNA of the CDR3 is TGTGCCAGCAGGCTAATAGGGGAAAGGGTCACTGAAGCTTTCTTT. Translated, it gives CASRLIGERVTEAFF.